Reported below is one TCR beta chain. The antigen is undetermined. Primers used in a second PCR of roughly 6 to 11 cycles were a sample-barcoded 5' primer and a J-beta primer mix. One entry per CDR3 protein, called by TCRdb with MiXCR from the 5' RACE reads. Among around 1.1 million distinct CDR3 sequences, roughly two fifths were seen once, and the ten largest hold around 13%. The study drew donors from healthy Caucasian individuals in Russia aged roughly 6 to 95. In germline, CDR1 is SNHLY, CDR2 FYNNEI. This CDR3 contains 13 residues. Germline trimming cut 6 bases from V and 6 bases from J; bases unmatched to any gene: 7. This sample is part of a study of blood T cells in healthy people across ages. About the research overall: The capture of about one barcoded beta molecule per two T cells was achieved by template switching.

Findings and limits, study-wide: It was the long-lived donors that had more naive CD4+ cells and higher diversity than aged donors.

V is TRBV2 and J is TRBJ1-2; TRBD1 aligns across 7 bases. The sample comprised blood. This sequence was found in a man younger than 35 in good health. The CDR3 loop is CASRVDRTDGYTF. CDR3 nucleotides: TGTGCCAGCAGAGTGGACAGGACGGATGGCTACACCTTC.